Shown below are 21 T cell receptor beta chains from a single sample sequenced in a study of beta chain features in type 1 diabetes. The whole isolated RNA underwent reverse transcription, so sequencing captured expressed TCRB transcripts. Only in-frame clones appear in the TCRdb table, and some are missing; sequencing was by immunoSEQ multiplex PCR. The profile shows 120,000 to 150,000 clones, nearly 50% of them singletons. Sample: Tregs from blood. The receptors shown here come from a man aged 18 to 30 in good health.

V usage is TRBV28 and J usage is TRBJ2-4; maybe TRBD2 (5 bases). V lost 5 bases to trimming and J lost 6 bases, with 23 bases between them. This CDR3 spans 17 amino acids. Germline assignment: CDR1 MDHEN and CDR2 SYDVKM. CDR3 amino acids: CASSQTTRTGRRNIQYF. In DNA, the CDR3 is TGTGCCAGCAGTCAAACTACCCGGACTGGAAGGCGAAACATTCAGTACTTC. The entire variable domain, with the rest obtained from reference TRBV28 and TRBJ2-4, is as follows: DVKVTQSSRYLVKRTGEKVFLECVQDMDHENMFWYRQDPGLGLRLIYFSYDVKMKEKGDIPEGYSVSREKKERFSLILESASTNQTSMYLCASSQTTRTGRRNIQYFGAGTRLSVL.

The genes are TRBV11-2 and TRBJ2-5, with TRBD1 as a possible D gene (6 bases). The J call may be in error: the DNA end matches TRBJ2-7 better. Germline values: CDR1 SGHAT, CDR2 FQNNGV. The CDR3 length is 14 residues. CDR3 amino acids: CASSQNRVAYEQYF. CDR3 in DNA: TGTGCCAGCAGCCAGAACAGGGTCGCCTACGAGCAGTACTTC.

The chain uses TRBV6-6 and TRBJ2-5; 10 bases map to TRBD2. CDR1 is MNHNY and CDR2 is SVGAGI in the germline V gene (reference sequence). Losses at the gene ends were 5 bases for V and 5 bases for J; bases not matched to a gene: 2. This CDR3 has 13 amino acids. This CDR3 reads CASSGAGGETQYF. The CDR3 region has the DNA TGTGCCAGCAGTGGAGCGGGAGGGGAGACCCAGTACTTC.

This clone has a handful of counts. This chain connects TRBV7-6 to TRBJ2-1; 9 bases align to TRBD2. After removal of 1 base from V and 9 bases from J, the junction contained 7 bases not matched to a gene. CDR1 and CDR2 from the germline V gene are SGHVS and FNYEAQ. CDR3 length: 15 residues. The CDR3 protein is CASSLVGGGAAEQFF. The CDR3, as DNA: TGTGCCAGCAGCTTAGTGGGCGGGGGGGCTGCTGAGCAGTTCTTC.

This sequence joins TRBV4-2 and TRBJ1-6; TRBD1 matches at 9 bases. Germline values: CDR1 LGHNA, CDR2 YNFKEQ. Trimming removed 2 bases from V and 9 bases from J; junction bases left unmatched: 5. The CDR3 spans 15 residues. The CDR3 nucleotides read TGTGCCAGCAGCCAAAGGACAGGGGAAGGTTCACCCCTCCACTTT. This translates into CASSQRTGEGSPLHF.

The CDR3 DNA sequence: TGTGCCAGCAGCGCACAGAACCGGGGCACTGAAGCTTTCTTT. Protein sequence: CASSAQNRGTEAFF. The chain uses TRBV7-8 and TRBJ1-1; no firm D call. V was cut by 5 bases and J by 4 bases, with 14 bases left in between. Per germline, CDR1 SGHVS and CDR2 FQNEAQ. The CDR3 runs to 14 residues.

The sample holds a few counts of this clone. V usage is TRBV10-3 and J usage is TRBJ1-1, with a possible D match to TRBD1 (5 bases). This CDR3 comprises 14 residues. V gave up 3 bases and J gave up 1 base, with 9 bases separating them. CDR1 is ENHRY and CDR2 is SYGVKD in the germline V gene. The CDR3 DNA reads TGTGCCATCAGTGAAGGACAACCGAACACTGAAGCTTTCTTT. Translated: CAISEGQPNTEAFF.

The J gene is TRBJ2-1, the V gene TRBV7-2; 9 nucleotides align to TRBD2. CDR1 is SGHTA and CDR2 is FQGNSA in the germline V gene. V was pared by 1 base and J by 8 bases, with 9 bases of the junction left unmatched. This CDR3 spans 16 amino acids. The chain's CDR3 is CASSLVRGGGADEQFF. DNA of the CDR3: TGTGCCAGCAGCTTAGTGCGGGGCGGGGGGGCAGATGAGCAGTTCTTC.

V is TRBV18 and J is TRBJ2-5; TRBD1 agrees at 7 bases. The CDR3 covers 14 residues. Per the germline V gene, CDR1 is KGHSH and CDR2 is LQKENI. V shed 0 bases and J 5 bases; nucleotides not matched to a gene: 3. The CDR3 spells CASSPPTGLETQYF. The CDR3 DNA follows: TGTGCCAGCTCACCACCGACAGGGCTTGAGACCCAGTACTTC.

The chain recombines TRBV9 with TRBJ2-1, with 16 bases matching TRBD2. CDR1 is SGDLS, CDR2 YYNGEE, per germline. This CDR3 has 17 residues. J gave up 2 bases and V 4 bases, and 3 bases lay outside the gene matches. CDR3 in amino acids: CASSSGLAGGTYNEQFF. DNA for the CDR3: TGTGCCAGCAGCTCGGGACTAGCGGGAGGGACCTACAATGAGCAGTTCTTC.

The chain employs TRBV10-3 and TRBJ1-2, with 8 bases that match TRBD1. The CDR3 extends over 13 amino acids. The ends lost 8 bases at V and 4 bases at J; junction bases unmatched: 6. CDR1 and CDR2 from the germline V gene are ENHRY and SYGVKD. For the CDR3, the DNA is TGTGCCATCTGGGACAGGCCCACCTATGGCTACACCTTC. It translates to CAIWDRPTYGYTF.

DNA for the CDR3: TGTGCCAGCAGCCAAGCGAGGGAGGCGGGGGAGACCCAGTACTTC. Protein product: CASSQAREAGETQYF. The gene calls are TRBV4-2 and TRBJ2-5; tentative D call: TRBD2 (6 bases). The V end was cut by 1 base, the J end by 5 bases, with 14 bases between. The germline gives CDR1 LGHNA, CDR2 YNFKEQ. The CDR3 spans 15 residues.

The chain links TRBV6-1 to TRBJ2-7; 7 nucleotides match TRBD1. The V gene end was trimmed by 6 bases and the J gene end by 6 bases; junction bases not matched to a gene: 5. CDR1 is MNHNS and CDR2 is SASEGT in the germline V gene. This CDR3 is built from 12 residues. The CDR3 region is CASRSYRGEQYF. CDR3 in DNA: TGTGCCAGCAGATCCTACAGGGGCGAGCAGTACTTC.

This clone was observed a few times. The CDR3 nucleotides read TGTGCCAGCAGCCGTCCAGGGGGACAGTCTTCCTACGAGCAGTACTTC. It translates to CASSRPGGQSSYEQYF. The rearrangement joins TRBV28 to TRBJ2-7, with TRBD1 identical over 7 bases. Germline CDR1 is MDHEN and CDR2 is SYDVKM. The V segment lost 6 bases and the J segment 1 base; nucleotides outside the gene matches: 12. CDR3 length: 16 residues.

The sample holds a few counts of this clone. J is TRBJ2-6 and V is TRBV19, with 10 bases lining up with TRBD1. J gave up 2 bases and V 5 bases, and 0 bases lay outside the gene matches. The CDR3 sequence is 15 residues long. In germline, CDR1 is LNHDA, CDR2 SQIVND (reference sequence). CDR3 bases: TGTGCCAGTAGTGGACAGGGGGCTGGGGCCAACGTCCTGACTTTC. Protein sequence: CASSGQGAGANVLTF.

This chain uses TRBV18 with TRBJ1-1, with D tentatively TRBD1 (6 bases). V gave up 4 bases and J gave up 4 bases, with 13 bases separating them. Germline assignment: CDR1 KGHSH and CDR2 LQKENI. The CDR3 runs 14 residues. This chain's CDR3 is CASSQVGGPTEAFF. CDR3 DNA: TGTGCCAGCTCACAGGTAGGGGGACCCACTGAAGCTTTCTTT.

This clone was detected only once. The rearrangement joins TRBV28 to TRBJ1-1; D unclear. The CDR3 has 13 amino acids. CDR1 is MDHEN and CDR2 is SYDVKM in the germline V gene. Between the trimmed V and J ends, which lost 2 bases and 1 base, there was a span of 5 bases. The CDR3 reads CASSLEGNTEAFF. The CDR3 DNA reads as TGTGCCAGCAGTTTAGAGGGGAACACTGAAGCTTTCTTT.

The table lists this clone with a few counts. The J gene is TRBJ2-1, the V gene TRBV10-3; possible D gene TRBD1, 6 bases. The CDR3 runs 14 residues. Trimming cost V 7 bases and J 9 bases, with 19 bases left between them. CDR1 and CDR2 from the germline V gene are ENHRY and SYGVKD. CDR3 nucleotides: TGTGCCATCACCCCTGGGCGGCAGGGGATTGAGCAGTTCTTC. Protein product: CAITPGRQGIEQFF.

This clone has a handful of counts. V is TRBV5-1 and J is TRBJ2-2; 10 bases align to TRBD1. Germline V lookup: CDR1 SGHRS, CDR2 YFSETQ. The CDR3 is made up of 17 amino acids. V shed 2 bases and J 1 base; nucleotides not matched to a gene: 5. CDR3 residues: CASSFRRTGGNTGELFF. The CDR3 region has the DNA TGCGCCAGCAGCTTCCGACGGACAGGGGGGAACACCGGGGAGCTGTTTTTT.

The chain recombines TRBV7-9 with TRBJ1-2, with D possibly matching TRBD1 (6 bases). The V gene lost 3 bases and the J gene lost 7 bases, with 21 bases spanning the gap. The V gene's germline CDR1 is SEHNR and CDR2 FQNEAQ (reference sequence). There are 16 residues in the CDR3. The CDR3, as DNA: TGTGCCAGCAGCTTCAATGCCGCACAGGGTGTAGGTGGCTACACCTTC. This codes for CASSFNAAQGVGGYTF.

This clone appeared a few times. J is TRBJ2-4 and V is TRBV28, with 10 bases lining up with TRBD1. Germline CDR1 MDHEN, CDR2 SYDVKM. The CDR3 is made up of 14 amino acids. The V and J ends lost 6 bases and 9 bases, in that order; junction bases with no gene match: 8. The CDR3 here is CASRVTGGEGIQYF. CDR3 nucleotide sequence: TGTGCCAGCAGGGTGACAGGGGGCGAAGGCATTCAGTACTTC. Based on the CDR3 plus reference TRBV28 and TRBJ2-4, the full variable domain is DVKVTQSSRYLVKRTGEKVFLECVQDMDHENMFWYRQDPGLGLRLIYFSYDVKMKEKGDIPEGYSVSREKKERFSLILESASTNQTSMYLCASRVTGGEGIQYFGAGTRLSVL.